The 27 T cell receptor beta chains in this list originate from one sample, sequenced in a study of cytomegalovirus exposure and HLA in healthy donors. Primers for the PCR totalled 60 Vbeta and 13 Jbeta. Produced via immunoSEQ multiplex PCR; TCRdb's table is partial and in-frame only. The sample lists some 120,000 clones; 17% were seen once. Sequenced material: PBMCs. Receptor source: a female donor in good health and CMV-seropositive.

This clone was picked up a small number of times. The chain combines TRBV7-9 with TRBJ1-1; TRBD1 matches 8 bases. The CDR3 length is 13 residues. Germline loops: CDR1 SEHNR, CDR2 FQNEAQ (reference sequence). V trimming: 7 bases; J trimming: 10 bases; junction bases outside the gene matches: 11. The CDR3 DNA reads TGTGCCAGCAACCCGGGACAGGCGCTGGGAGCTTTCTTT. It translates to CASNPGQALGAFF.

This clone was seen more than once but under ten times. The chain joins TRBV5-4 to TRBJ2-2; D might be TRBD2 (6 bases). This CDR3 is built from 14 residues. Trimming left V 0 bases short and J 7 bases short, with 10 bases between. Germline-derived CDR1 and CDR2 are SGHNT and YYREEE (reference sequence). The CDR3 protein is CASSLEEGIGELFF. The CDR3 DNA reads as TGTGCCAGCAGCTTGGAGGAGGGGATCGGGGAGCTGTTTTTT.

The chain links TRBV2 to TRBJ2-5, with TRBD1 identical over 7 bases. V lost 5 bases, J lost 5 bases, and 5 bases stayed unmatched. Looked up from germline, CDR1 is SNHLY and CDR2 is FYNNEI. The CDR3 covers 13 residues. The CDR3 loop is CASSLQGWETQYF. As DNA, the CDR3 is TGTGCCAGCAGTCTACAGGGGTGGGAGACCCAGTACTTC.

V usage is TRBV19 and J usage is TRBJ1-3, with D possibly matching TRBD1 (5 bases). Trimming removed 3 bases from V and 4 bases from J, with 22 bases in between. The germline CDR1 and CDR2 sequences are LNHDA and SQIVND (reference sequence). There are 18 residues in the CDR3. The CDR3 protein is CASSINTGALARGNTIYF. The CDR3 DNA sequence: TGTGCCAGTAGTATTAACACAGGCGCTTTGGCTCGGGGAAACACCATATATTTT.

This clone showed up just a few times. The chain joins TRBV7-9 to TRBJ2-7, with 10 bases lining up with TRBD2. The length of the CDR3 is 16 residues. Germline CDR1 SEHNR, CDR2 FQNEAQ (reference sequence). V dropped 5 bases and J dropped 2; count of bases not matched to a gene: 9. Written as DNA, the CDR3 is TGTGCCAGCAGCCCTAGAGGACTAGCGGCGCCCTACGAGCAGTACTTC. It is translated as CASSPRGLAAPYEQYF.

This clone turned up a few times. The chain employs TRBV19 and TRBJ1-6, with 9 bases identical to TRBD1. V shed 5 bases and J 4 bases; nucleotides not matched to a gene: 6. CDR3 length equals 16 residues. Germline assignment: CDR1 LNHDA and CDR2 SQIVND (reference sequence). CDR3 protein: CASSVGQGWYNSPLHF. CDR3 coding DNA: TGTGCCAGTAGTGTAGGACAGGGGTGGTATAATTCACCCCTCCACTTT.

The chain couples TRBV10-3 to TRBJ2-3; 7 nucleotides line up with TRBD1. This CDR3 region has 18 residues. CDR1 and CDR2 from the germline V gene are ENHRY and SYGVKD. V dropped 4 bases and J dropped 0; count of bases not matched to a gene: 13. The DNA of the CDR3 is TGTGCCATCAGTGGACTTCCGGGACAGTTCGCAAGCACAGATACGCAGTATTTT. It is translated as CAISGLPGQFASTDTQYF.

The chain has TRBV14 and TRBJ2-6; unclear D gene. Germline CDR1 and CDR2: SGHDN and FVKESK. This CDR3 is 13 amino acids long. V lost 4 bases, J lost 4 bases, and 5 bases lay in between. The CDR3 nucleotides read TGTGCCAGCAGCCCCACAGGGGCCAACGTCCTGACTTTC. Translation: CASSPTGANVLTF.

This chain joins TRBV7-2 and TRBJ2-3, with 8 bases matching TRBD1. V lost 1 base to trimming and J lost 8 bases; unmatched junction nucleotides: 5. Germline CDR1 reads SGHTA; CDR2 reads FQGNSA. This CDR3 is 14 amino acids long. CDR3 DNA sequence: TGTGCCAGCAGCTTAGGCAGGGGGCAGGGTACGCAGTATTTT. Protein sequence: CASSLGRGQGTQYF.

CDR3: CASRSSGTDTQYF. Here the CDR3 DNA reads TGTGCCAGCAGGAGTTCTGGCACAGATACGCAGTATTTT. The chain uses TRBV28 and TRBJ2-3; D remains ambiguous. Trimming took off 6 bases at V and 1 base at J, with 8 bases between the two ends. The CDR3 runs to 13 residues. Germline CDR1 and CDR2: MDHEN and SYDVKM.

This clone was recorded once. An end of the junction differs from the germline gene, which may be a read error. The rearrangement joins TRBV27 to TRBJ1-5; TRBD1 agrees at 9 bases. Germline-derived CDR1 and CDR2 are MNHEY and SMNVEV (reference sequence). The CDR3 sequence is 22 residues long. The CDR3 sequence: CASRFDFYRGPDFNGDHQPQHF. The CDR3 nucleotides are TGTGCCAGCCGTTTCGACTTCTACAGGGGGCCGGATTTCAATGGGGACCATCAGCCCCAGCATTTT.

The chain employs TRBV14 and TRBJ1-4; D unresolved. Trimming took off 2 bases at V and 10 bases at J, with 8 bases between the two ends. This CDR3 has 12 residues. The germline CDR1 and CDR2 sequences are SGHDN and FVKESK. CDR3 nucleotide sequence: TGTGCCAGCAGCCAATTTTCTAGAAAACTGTTTTTT. It translates to CASSQFSRKLFF.

The rearrangement joins TRBV30 to TRBJ1-6; 10 nucleotides match TRBD1. Germline V lookup: CDR1 GTSNPN, CDR2 SVGIG (reference sequence). J lost 10 bases, V lost 0 bases, and 0 bases had no gene match. This CDR3 contains 13 residues. The DNA for the CDR3 is TGTGCCTGGAGTGTGACAGGGGGCTCACCCCTCCACTTT. Protein sequence: CAWSVTGGSPLHF.

The chain has TRBV7-2 and TRBJ2-5; 7 bases match TRBD2. V lost 6 bases and J lost 2; bases outside the gene matches: 6. Germline V gene lookup returns CDR1 SGHTA and CDR2 FQGNSA. This CDR3 has 14 residues. DNA for the CDR3: TGTGCCAGCAGTTACCTAGCGGAACAAGAGACCCAGTACTTC. Its protein is CASSYLAEQETQYF.

This chain uses TRBV5-4 with TRBJ1-1, with D perhaps TRBD1 (6 bases). The V gene's germline CDR1 is SGHNT and CDR2 YYREEE (reference sequence). The CDR3 runs 13 residues. Trimming left V 2 bases short and J 4 bases short, with 9 bases between. CDR3 DNA: TGTGCCAGCAGCTTTCAGGGGAGCACTGAAGCTTTCTTT. Its protein is CASSFQGSTEAFF.

This rearrangement joins TRBV7-2 to TRBJ2-5; 7 bases align to TRBD2. V lost 5 bases, J lost 5 bases, and 5 bases stayed unmatched. The CDR3 totals 13 residues. Germline V gene data show CDR1 as SGHTA and CDR2 as FQGNSA. CDR3 coding DNA: TGTGCCAGCAGCGCGAGCGGGGAGGAGACCCAGTACTTC. Its protein product is CASSASGEETQYF.

This chain connects TRBV28 to TRBJ1-1; no clear D. In germline, CDR1 is MDHEN, CDR2 SYDVKM. Between the trimmed V and J ends, which lost 6 bases and 4 bases, there was a span of 6 bases. This CDR3 is 11 amino acids long. CDR3 sequence (DNA): TGTGCCAGCAGATACGGCACTGAAGCTTTCTTT. It yields the protein CASRYGTEAFF.

This clone was observed a few times. This rearrangement joins TRBV4-1 to TRBJ2-2; TRBD2 matches at 8 bases. CDR1 MGHRA and CDR2 YSYEKL come from the germline V gene. This CDR3 has 19 amino acids. V trimming: 3 bases; J trimming: 4 bases; junction bases outside the gene matches: 16. The CDR3 sequence is CASSHRISGTRRVTGELFF. CDR3 nucleotides: TGCGCCAGCAGCCATAGAATATCCGGGACTAGAAGGGTCACCGGGGAGCTGTTTTTT.

This clone turned up a few times. The J gene is TRBJ1-5, the V gene TRBV7-9; weak D call: TRBD1 (5 bases). CDR1 and CDR2 from the germline V gene are SEHNR and FQNEAQ (reference sequence). With 4 bases removed from V and 7 bases from J, the gap between germline ends came to 11 bases. The CDR3 covers 13 residues. CDR3 amino acids: CASSSIQGQPQHF. CDR3 nucleotides: TGTGCCAGCAGCTCGATCCAGGGACAGCCCCAGCATTTT.

A few counts support this clone. V is TRBV30 and J is TRBJ2-2; possible D gene TRBD2, 6 bases. The ends were cut back, 3 bases at V and 5 bases at J, with 16 bases in the middle. In germline, CDR1 is GTSNPN, CDR2 SVGIG (reference sequence). This CDR3 is 15 amino acids long. The DNA of the CDR3 is TGTGCCTGGAGCCCCTGGAGGGTCCCGACCGGGGAGCTGTTTTTT. Translation gives CAWSPWRVPTGELFF.

About this clone: The junction shows a germline mismatch at one end, possibly a read error. The chain combines TRBV30 with TRBJ1-2, with 8 bases identical to TRBD1. The CDR3 is made up of 12 amino acids. Germline-derived CDR1 and CDR2 are GTSNPN and SVGIG (reference sequence). CDR3: CAWDRGNYGHTF. CDR3 sequence (DNA): TGTGCCTGGGACAGGGGAAACTATGGCCACACCTTC.

This clone came up a few times. Here the CDR3 DNA reads TGTGCCAGCAGTGAAGTTCGGGGTGGGCCCTACTTC. This sequence encodes CASSEVRGGPYF. V and J are TRBV6-1 and TRBJ2-7; D might be TRBD2 (5 bases). This CDR3 has 12 amino acids. CDR1 and CDR2 from the germline V gene are MNHNS and SASEGT. Trimming cost V 1 base and J 13 bases, with 14 bases left between them.

This clone came up a few times. This chain uses TRBV4-3 with TRBJ1-5, with D maybe TRBD1 (6 bases). Germline V lookup: CDR1 LGHNA, CDR2 YSLEER. V lost 0 bases to trimming and J lost 7 bases, with 13 bases between them. The CDR3 covers 15 residues. The CDR3, as DNA: TGCGCCAGCAGCCAAGAGTGGGGGCGAGGGCAGCCCCAGCATTTT. Its translation: CASSQEWGRGQPQHF.

The V and J genes are TRBV6-5 and TRBJ1-1; D might be TRBD1 (5 bases). This CDR3 comprises 15 residues. V lost 2 bases to trimming and J lost 5 bases, with 15 bases between them. Germline V gene lookup returns CDR1 MNHEY and CDR2 SVGAGI. CDR3 sequence (DNA): TGTGCCAGCAGTTACGACGGGGGGGTTCGGACTGAAGCTTTCTTT. It is translated as CASSYDGGVRTEAFF.

The V and J genes are TRBV14 and TRBJ1-5; D remains unclear. Germline CDR1 SGHDN, CDR2 FVKESK. Trimming took off 6 bases at V and 5 bases at J, with 5 bases between the two ends. The CDR3 extends over 11 amino acids. CDR3 coding DNA: TGTGCCAGCAGTCCCTATCAGCCCCAGCATTTT. Its translation: CASSPYQPQHF.

V usage is TRBV2 and J usage is TRBJ1-5; the D gene is possibly TRBD1 (6 bases). There are 15 residues in the CDR3. Trimming removed 8 bases at V and 2 bases at J, with 16 bases between. Germline V lookup: CDR1 SNHLY, CDR2 FYNNEI. The CDR3: CASQPGGRGNQPQHF. DNA for the CDR3: TGTGCCAGCCAACCTGGGGGCAGGGGCAATCAGCCCCAGCATTTT. Combining the CDR3 with reference TRBV2 and TRBJ1-5 gives the whole variable domain EPEVTQTPSHQVTQMGQEVILRCVPISNHLYFYWYRQILGQKVEFLVSFYNNEISEKSEIFDDQFSVERPDGSNFTLKIRSTKLEDSAMYFCASQPGGRGNQPQHFGDGTRLSIL.

The CDR3 region has the DNA TGTGCCGCCTCCCACTTCCCTAACTATGGCTACACCTTC. This translates into CAASHFPNYGYTF. J is TRBJ1-2 and V is TRBV19, with D unclear. Germline V CDR1 and CDR2: LNHDA, SQIVND (reference sequence). The CDR3 runs to 13 residues. V lost 11 bases and J lost 0, with 13 bases in between.